This passage covers 23 T cell receptor beta chains from one sample sequenced in a study of CD8 T cells in ankylosing spondylitis (dated by TCRdb to the late 2010s). These TCRs' antigens remain unknown. Study-level results and caveats: A TCR beta motif made up of eight or nine highly homologous amino acid variants appeared to be characteristic of blood from ankylosing spondylitis patients.

Library construction relied on 5' RACE. Sequencing was carried out with an Illumina HiSeq 2500. The raw public reads went through TCRdb reprocessing: fastp at Q25, MiXCR clone calling, in-frame beta chains kept. Rows with one shared CDR3 protein collapse into an entry with the most common genes and DNA. The sample table holds tens of thousands of distinct CDR3 sequences, of which roughly 8.5% were seen once. In total, the top ten clones hold over 25% of the sample. What was sequenced was blood, either unsorted or a sorted T cell fraction (not recorded which). These receptor sequences come from a male donor with ankylosing spondylitis.

This clonotype occurred many times. The chain is built from TRBV11-2 and TRBJ2-7; a possible D gene is TRBD1 (5 bases). The germline V gene has CDR1 SGHAT and CDR2 FQNNGV. The CDR3 consists of 14 residues. Between the trimmed V and J ends, which lost 1 base and 2 bases, there was a span of 9 bases. CDR3 nucleotides: TGTGCCAGCAGCTTAGGGCTAGGGGCCTACGAGCAGTACGTC. It codes for CASSLGLGAYEQYV.

This clonotype was seen a few times. CDR3 coding DNA: TGTGCCAGCAGCGCCCGACAGGGGAGCGGCGAGCAGTACGTC. Amino acid sequence: CASSARQGSGEQYV. The chain recombines TRBV13 with TRBJ2-7; 8 bases line up with TRBD1. The germline CDR1 and CDR2 sequences are PRHDT and FYEKMQ (reference sequence). With 5 bases clipped from V and 6 bases from J, the junction kept 9 bases outside the gene matches. This CDR3 is 14 amino acids long.

V usage is TRBV20-1 and J usage is TRBJ2-1; perhaps TRBD1 as D (5 bases). The V gene's germline CDR1 is DFQATT and CDR2 SNEGSKA (reference sequence). Between the trimmed V and J ends, which lost 3 bases and 1 base, there was a span of 7 bases. CDR3 size: 13 residues. Here the CDR3 DNA reads TGCAGTGCTAGGGGGCGTTCCTACAATGAGCAGTTCTTC. Its protein product is CSARGRSYNEQFF.

The chain uses TRBV27 and TRBJ1-2; TRBD1 agrees at 7 bases. The CDR3 has 15 amino acids. V was clipped by 6 bases and J by 4 bases; unmatched bases: 11. The germline CDR1 and CDR2 sequences are MNHEY and SMNVEV (reference sequence). This CDR3 is CASSLGGTGVYGYTF. The CDR3 nucleotides are TGTGCCAGCAGCCTAGGCGGTACAGGGGTCTATGGCTACACCTTC.

This clonotype was recorded at least ten times. The rearrangement uses TRBV29-1 and TRBJ2-6; 7 nucleotides line up with TRBD1. Germline CDR1 is SQVTM and CDR2 is ANQGSEA. V trimming: 0 bases; J trimming: 1 base; junction bases outside the gene matches: 9. The CDR3 runs 18 residues. Here the CDR3 DNA reads TGCAGCGTTGAAGACCGGGACAGTTTTGCTTCTGGGGCCAACGTCCTGACTTTC. This sequence encodes CSVEDRDSFASGANVLTF.

This rearrangement joins TRBV30 to TRBJ1-1; no firm D call. The CDR3 totals 13 residues. CDR1 and CDR2 (germline): GTSNPN, SVGIG (reference sequence). The germline V and J ends were trimmed by 0 bases and 5 bases, with 10 bases remaining between them. In nucleotides, the CDR3 is TGTGCCTGGAGTGTTGGAAGCGGGACTGAAGCTTTCTTT. Translation: CAWSVGSGTEAFF. Combining the CDR3 with reference TRBV30 and TRBJ1-1 gives the whole variable domain SQTIHQWPATLVQPVGSPLSLECTVEGTSNPNLYWYRQAAGRGLQLLFYSVGIGQISSEVPQNLSASRPQDRQFILSSKKLLLSDSGFYLCAWSVGSGTEAFFGQGTRLTVV.

V usage is TRBV11-2 and J usage is TRBJ2-1; 7 bases match TRBD2. Trimming took 5 bases from V and 0 from J; bases not matched to a gene: 19. The CDR3 runs to 20 residues. Germline V CDR1 and CDR2: SGHAT, FQNNGV. As DNA, the CDR3 is TGTGCCAGCAGCCAAAGCGGGACGGTTTTTACAGAGAGCTCCTACAATGAGCAGTTCTTC. Protein sequence: CASSQSGTVFTESSYNEQFF.

This clonotype was detected only a few times. The chain combines TRBV27 with TRBJ2-7; 8 nucleotides agree with TRBD1. The CDR3 length is 14 residues. In germline, CDR1 is MNHEY, CDR2 SMNVEV (reference sequence). Trimming removed 6 bases from V and 3 bases from J; junction bases left unmatched: 7. The CDR3 DNA sequence: TGTGCCAGCAGGGACAGGGCCTGGGGCTACGAGCAGTACTTC. Protein: CASRDRAWGYEQYF.

This clonotype has more than one count but fewer than ten. The rearrangement links TRBV30 to TRBJ1-2; 8 positions agree with TRBD1. The V and J ends lost 2 bases and 4 bases, in that order; junction bases with no gene match: 3. Germline V gene lookup returns CDR1 GTSNPN and CDR2 SVGIG (reference sequence). This CDR3 is built from 13 residues. The DNA for the CDR3 is TGTGCCTGGAGTTCAGGGGGCGGCTATGGCTACACCTTC. Translated, it gives CAWSSGGGYGYTF.

The chain uses TRBV7-9 and TRBJ2-1, with TRBD2 matching over 9 bases. CDR1 is SEHNR and CDR2 is FQNEAQ in the germline V gene (reference sequence). V lost 1 base and J lost 5; bases outside the gene matches: 6. The CDR3 is 16 amino acids. CDR3 coding DNA: TGTGCCAGCAGCTTAGTATCTAGCGGGGTCAACAATGAGCAGTTCTTC. This codes for CASSLVSSGVNNEQFF.

The genes are TRBV29-1 and TRBJ2-3, with TRBD2 matching over 7 bases. The CDR3 is 16 amino acids. The V gene end was trimmed by 8 bases and the J gene end by 5 bases; junction bases not matched to a gene: 19. Germline V CDR1 and CDR2: SQVTM, ANQGSEA. For the CDR3, the DNA is TGCAGCTTGAGAGGTTCATCGGCGGGAGAAGGAGATACGCAGTATTTT. It codes for CSLRGSSAGEGDTQYF.

This clonotype was observed at least ten times. V and J are TRBV2 and TRBJ1-1; D remains unclear. CDR1 SNHLY and CDR2 FYNNEI come from the germline V gene. Trimming took 9 bases from V and 8 from J, leaving 16 bases between them. CDR3 length equals 12 residues. The CDR3 sequence: CASSFALGEAFF. Written as DNA, the CDR3 is TGTGCCAGTAGTTTTGCGTTGGGAGAAGCTTTCTTT.

This clonotype was counted ten times or more. The V and J genes are TRBV5-1 and TRBJ2-7; tentatively, D is TRBD1 or TRBD2 (5 bases each). The CDR3 extends over 15 amino acids. CDR1 is SGHRS, CDR2 YFSETQ, per germline. Trimming stripped 4 bases from V and 2 bases from J, with 16 bases between. In nucleotides, the CDR3 is TGCGCCAGCAGCGATTACCGGGACCACCCCTACGAGCAGTACTTC. It translates to CASSDYRDHPYEQYF. The variable domain in full, with the rest retrieved from reference TRBV5-1 and TRBJ2-7, is KAGVTQTPRYLIKTRGQQVTLSCSPISGHRSVSWYQQTPGQGLQFLFEYFSETQRNKGNFPGRFSGRQFSNSRSEMNVSTLELGDSALYLCASSDYRDHPYEQYFGPGTRLTVT.

This clonotype was recorded many times. The chain has TRBV4-1 and TRBJ2-5; perhaps D is TRBD1 or TRBD2 (7 bases each). The CDR3 spans 15 residues. In germline, CDR1 is MGHRA, CDR2 YSYEKL. V lost 4 bases to trimming and J lost 4 bases, with 16 bases between them. CDR3 sequence reads: CASSLQGEGGETQYF. DNA for the CDR3: TGCGCCAGCAGCCTCCAGGGGGAGGGGGGAGAGACCCAGTACTTC.

The chain couples TRBV7-6 to TRBJ2-3; D not resolved. The V and J ends lost 1 base and 3 bases respectively, with 5 bases between them. From germline, CDR1 is SGHVS and CDR2 FNYEAQ. This CDR3 is built from 13 residues. CDR3: CASSLGQTDTQYF. DNA of the CDR3: TGTGCCAGCAGCTTAGGACAAACAGATACGCAGTATTTT.

This chain uses TRBV14 with TRBJ2-7; D ambiguous. Deletions cut 6 bases from V and 0 bases from J, with 9 bases between. Germline loops: CDR1 SGHDN, CDR2 FVKESK. CDR3 length: 13 amino acids. CDR3 nucleotide sequence: TGTGCCAGCAGGGACGTCAGCTCCTACGAGCAGTACTTC. Translation: CASRDVSSYEQYF.

This clonotype has ten or more counts. The V call is TRBV27, the J call TRBJ1-2, with no clear D. The CDR3 runs to 13 residues. V dropped 6 bases and J dropped 3 bases, with 11 bases sitting between them. Looked up from germline, CDR1 is MNHEY and CDR2 is SMNVEV (reference sequence). CDR3 residues: CASRSGGDYGYTF. In nucleotides, the CDR3 is TGTGCCAGCAGATCCGGCGGGGACTATGGCTACACCTTC.

In this sample, this clonotype turned up a few times. The genes are TRBV4-1 and TRBJ1-2; D not resolved. The CDR3 spans 14 residues. Deletions cut 0 bases from V and 5 bases from J, with 10 bases between. Germline CDR1 MGHRA, CDR2 YSYEKL. The CDR3 sequence: CASSQDDNLYGYTF. The CDR3 DNA sequence: TGCGCCAGCAGCCAAGACGACAACCTATATGGCTACACCTTC.

This clonotype was seen at least ten times. The V and J genes are TRBV7-9 and TRBJ2-3; perhaps D is TRBD1 or TRBD2 (5 bases each). Germline-derived CDR1 and CDR2 are SEHNR and FQNEAQ (reference sequence). Trimming removed 6 bases at V and 14 bases at J, with 15 bases between. The CDR3 length is 11 residues. The CDR3 region has the DNA TGTGCCAGCAGATACGGGGCCGAGCCGTATTTT. It translates to CASRYGAEPYF.

This clonotype was detected a few times. V is TRBV5-5 and J is TRBJ2-7, with 10 positions matching TRBD2. This CDR3 comprises 15 residues. J lost 2 bases, V lost 5 bases, and 7 bases had no gene match. The V gene's germline CDR1 is SGHKS and CDR2 YYEKEE (reference sequence). CDR3 sequence: CASSHPGTSAYEQYF. The CDR3 bases are TGTGCCAGCAGTCACCCCGGGACTAGCGCCTACGAGCAGTACTTC.

The chain links TRBV3-1 to TRBJ2-7; D is perhaps TRBD2 (5 bases). Between the trimmed V and J ends, which lost 8 bases and 6 bases, there was a span of 23 bases. CDR1 is LGHDT, CDR2 YNNKEL, per germline (reference sequence). CDR3 length: 15 amino acids. As DNA, the CDR3 is TGTGCCAGCTGCCCTTTGGAGGCTGTGAATGGCGAGCAGTACGTC. It translates to CASCPLEAVNGEQYV.

The chain recombines TRBV29-1 with TRBJ1-2, with D uncertain. This CDR3 is 13 amino acids long. Trimming removed 3 bases from V and 3 bases from J, with 11 bases in between. Looked up from germline, CDR1 is SQVTM and CDR2 is ANQGSEA. As DNA, the CDR3 is TGCAGCGTTGACTTTGCCTCAGACTATGGCTACACCTTC. Translating it yields CSVDFASDYGYTF.

This clonotype was found many times. The chain links TRBV27 to TRBJ1-2; D gene unclear. The CDR3 contains 13 residues. Germline-derived CDR1 and CDR2 are MNHEY and SMNVEV (reference sequence). Trimming cost V 2 bases and J 7 bases, with 11 bases left between them. This CDR3 is CASSLGSGSGYTF. DNA of the CDR3: TGTGCCAGCAGTTTAGGGTCAGGATCTGGCTACACCTTC.